One and the same sample provided the 31 T cell receptor beta chains below, sequenced in a study of blood T cell repertoires in COVID-19. Data came from immunoSEQ multiplex PCR; TCRdb stores just in-frame clones and leaves some out. This table has 15,000 to 17,000 clones, 82% appearing once. What was sequenced was peripheral blood. The receptors stem from a man older than 75 with active or convalescent COVID-19.

The rearrangement joins TRBV7-9 to TRBJ2-7, with D possibly being TRBD2 (7 bases). Trimming left V 5 bases short and J 6 bases short, with 20 bases between. Germline V gene sequence: CDR1 SEHNR, CDR2 FQNEAQ (reference sequence). This CDR3 comprises 15 residues. DNA for the CDR3: TGTGCCAGCAGCCATGGGGGCGGGGGCGAAGGCGAGCAGTACTTC. Its protein product is CASSHGGGGEGEQYF. The full variable domain, in which reference TRBV7-9 and TRBJ2-7 provide the parts outside the CDR3, is DTGVSQNPRHKITKRGQNVTFRCDPISEHNRLYWYRQTLGQGPEFLTYFQNEAQLEKSRLLSDRFSAERPKGSFSTLEIQRTEQGDSAMYLCASSHGGGGEGEQYFGPGTRLTVT.

This clone was counted only a few times. J is TRBJ2-1 and V is TRBV19; 14 bases match TRBD2. J gave up 6 bases and V 1 base, and 5 bases lay outside the gene matches. This CDR3 has 17 residues. Per the germline V gene, CDR1 is LNHDA and CDR2 is SQIVND (reference sequence). The CDR3 DNA reads TGTGCCAGTAGTATAGGACTAGCGGGGGGGCCCGGCAATGAGCAGTTCTTC. Its translation: CASSIGLAGGPGNEQFF.

This rearrangement joins TRBV5-4 to TRBJ2-5; tentatively, D is TRBD2 (7 bases). CDR3 length: 15 amino acids. V dropped 2 bases and J dropped 1 base, with 12 bases sitting between them. The germline V gene encodes CDR1 SGHNT and CDR2 YYREEE (reference sequence). The CDR3 loop is CASSLGGTTQETQYF. The CDR3 DNA sequence: TGTGCCAGCAGCTTAGGGGGGACTACCCAAGAGACCCAGTACTTC.

V is TRBV2 and J is TRBJ1-5; no clear D. Trimming took off 2 bases at V and 7 bases at J, with 12 bases between the two ends. Looked up from germline, CDR1 is SNHLY and CDR2 is FYNNEI. This CDR3 has 14 residues. The CDR3 loop is CASSELRETQPQHF. The CDR3 DNA follows: TGTGCCAGCAGTGAACTCCGGGAGACCCAGCCCCAGCATTTT.

The V gene is TRBV18, the J gene TRBJ1-1; the match to TRBD1 covers 7 bases. Looked up from germline, CDR1 is KGHSH and CDR2 is LQKENI. V was pared by 0 bases and J by 6 bases, with 13 bases of the junction left unmatched. This CDR3 has 17 residues. CDR3 DNA sequence: TGTGCCAGCTCACCACCATGGGACAGTCGAAACCTCCCTGAAGCTTTCTTT. This encodes CASSPPWDSRNLPEAFF.

This clone is a singleton in its sample. The chain employs TRBV6-2 or TRBV6-3 and TRBJ2-3, with 7 bases fitting TRBD2. Germline V gene data show CDR1 as MNHEY and CDR2 as SVGEGT. V lost 5 bases, J lost 0 bases, and 2 bases stayed unmatched. The CDR3 has 14 amino acids. CDR3 nucleotides: TGTGCCAGCAGTCCAGCGGGGAGCACAGATACGCAGTATTTT. This codes for CASSPAGSTDTQYF.

The chain employs TRBV28 and TRBJ2-2, with 7 bases identical to TRBD1. V gave up 5 bases and J gave up 3 bases; unmatched junction bases: 6. Germline V gives CDR1 MDHEN, CDR2 SYDVKM. The CDR3 contains 15 residues. The CDR3 DNA reads TGTGCCAGCAGTCCGTGGGACAGCGACACCGGGGAGCTGTTTTTT. Its translation is CASSPWDSDTGELFF.

About this clone itself: The sample has other DNA sequences that encode this CDR3 too. The V gene is TRBV9, the J gene TRBJ2-3; TRBD2 agrees at 8 bases. The V gene's germline CDR1 is SGDLS and CDR2 YYNGEE. V gave up 0 bases and J gave up 5 bases; unmatched junction bases: 8. The CDR3 sequence is 16 residues long. CDR3 residues: CASSVGAGGHGDTQYF. CDR3 in DNA: TGTGCCAGCAGCGTAGGGGCGGGGGGCCATGGAGATACGCAGTATTTT.

The CDR3 region is CASSLRDLAFDEQFF. CDR3 nucleotide sequence: TGTGCCAGCAGCCTCCGGGACTTAGCGTTCGATGAGCAGTTCTTC. V is TRBV7-3 and J is TRBJ2-1; possible D gene TRBD2, 6 bases. With 5 bases removed from V and 8 bases from J, the gap between germline ends came to 19 bases. There are 15 residues in the CDR3. Germline assignment: CDR1 SGHTA and CDR2 FQGTGA.

The J gene is TRBJ1-6, the V gene TRBV6-1; a weak D match, TRBD1 (6 bases). CDR1 and CDR2 from the germline V gene are MNHNS and SASEGT. V gave up 2 bases and J gave up 10 bases, with 15 bases separating them. This CDR3 contains 15 residues. The CDR3 loop is CASSELSQGQSPLHF. CDR3 sequence (DNA): TGTGCCAGCAGTGAACTATCACAGGGCCAATCACCCCTCCACTTT.

The chain is built from TRBV18 and TRBJ1-1; no firm D call. Trimming took off 2 bases at V and 5 bases at J, with 6 bases between the two ends. The CDR3 has 12 amino acids. Germline values: CDR1 KGHSH, CDR2 LQKENI. The CDR3 protein is CASSPSRTEAFF. Here the CDR3 DNA reads TGTGCCAGCTCACCAAGTAGAACTGAAGCTTTCTTT.

This chain joins TRBV28 and TRBJ1-6, with D possibly TRBD1 on 5 matching bases. The V gene's germline CDR1 is MDHEN and CDR2 SYDVKM. This CDR3 contains 15 residues. V was trimmed by 2 bases and J by 6 bases, leaving 11 bases between them. In DNA form, the CDR3 reads TGTGCCAGCAGTTTAGACGGGGGGTTTAATTCACCCCTCCACTTT. This sequence encodes CASSLDGGFNSPLHF.

The CDR3 is CASSFGGQGADTQYF. CDR3 DNA: TGCGCCAGCAGCTTCGGGGGACAGGGAGCAGATACGCAGTATTTT. The chain combines TRBV5-1 with TRBJ2-3; 9 positions agree with TRBD1. The CDR3 length is 15 residues. Germline V gene sequence: CDR1 SGHRS, CDR2 YFSETQ. V gave up 2 bases and J gave up 4 bases; unmatched junction bases: 5.

The rearrangement uses TRBV14 and TRBJ2-3; D gene uncertain. CDR1 is SGHDN, CDR2 FVKESK, per germline. V was clipped by 8 bases and J by 0 bases, with 27 bases between them. This CDR3 has 19 residues. CDR3 sequence: CASPCCRAYLLNSTDTQYF. The CDR3 DNA follows: TGTGCCAGCCCGTGCTGCCGAGCTTACCTATTAAACAGCACAGATACGCAGTATTTT.

The genes are TRBV2 and TRBJ1-2; a weak D match, TRBD1 (5 bases). This CDR3 has 15 amino acids. Trimming took off 3 bases at V and 0 bases at J, with 11 bases between the two ends. Per germline, CDR1 SNHLY and CDR2 FYNNEI. This CDR3 is CASSDEQAANYGYTF. The CDR3 coding sequence is TGTGCCAGCAGTGACGAACAGGCAGCTAACTATGGCTACACCTTC.

The chain uses TRBV9 and TRBJ1-3, with D maybe TRBD1 (5 bases). Trimming pared 0 bases from V and 8 bases from J, leaving 18 bases between. Germline CDR1 reads SGDLS; CDR2 reads YYNGEE. CDR3 length equals 16 residues. CDR3 in amino acids: CASSVGGGIGRDTIYF. In nucleotides, the CDR3 is TGTGCCAGCAGCGTAGGCGGGGGGATCGGGAGAGACACCATATATTTT.

The rearrangement links TRBV7-9 to TRBJ2-7, with 8 bases lining up with TRBD1. CDR1 is SEHNR, CDR2 FQNEAQ, per germline (reference sequence). Unmatched junction bases numbered 16, after V lost 5 bases and J lost 4 bases. CDR3 size: 17 residues. The CDR3 here is CASSDPTGAPSTYEQYF. DNA of the CDR3: TGTGCCAGCAGCGACCCGACAGGGGCCCCCTCTACTTACGAGCAGTACTTC.

V is TRBV6-5 and J is TRBJ1-1, with TRBD1 identical over 8 bases. The ends lost 2 bases at V and 1 base at J; junction bases unmatched: 6. The CDR3 has 16 amino acids. Germline-derived CDR1 and CDR2 are MNHEY and SVGAGI. CDR3 coding DNA: TGTGCCAGCAGTTACGGACGGACAGGGCCGAACACTGAAGCTTTCTTT. Translation: CASSYGRTGPNTEAFF.

The V gene is TRBV7-2, the J gene TRBJ2-3; TRBD2 matches at 9 bases. In germline, CDR1 is SGHTA, CDR2 FQGNSA. The CDR3 loop spans 16 amino acids. V dropped 5 bases and J dropped 5; count of bases not matched to a gene: 11. DNA for the CDR3: TGTGCCAGCAGCCGTTTAGGGGCGGGGGGGAAAGATACGCAGTATTTT. Amino acids: CASSRLGAGGKDTQYF.

This chain uses TRBV24-1 with TRBJ2-5, with TRBD2 matching 10 bases. Germline trimming cut 5 bases from V and 3 bases from J; bases unmatched to any gene: 5. Germline CDR1 KGHDR, CDR2 SFDVKD. The CDR3 extends over 15 amino acids. The CDR3 DNA sequence: TGTGCCACCAGTGGGCTAGCGGGAGTCAAAGAGACCCAGTACTTC. Translation: CATSGLAGVKETQYF.

The DNA of the CDR3 is TGTGCCAGCAGTTTATCGGACTTATATAATTCACCCCTCCACTTT. Translation gives CASSLSDLYNSPLHF. The chain has TRBV27 and TRBJ1-6; no clear D. Deletions cut 0 bases from V and 4 bases from J, with 7 bases between. Germline V lookup: CDR1 MNHEY, CDR2 SMNVEV (reference sequence). The length of the CDR3 is 15 residues.

This clone was counted once. V usage is TRBV19 and J usage is TRBJ2-1, with TRBD2 matching 8 bases. Germline lookup yields CDR1 LNHDA and CDR2 SQIVND (reference sequence). This CDR3 is built from 14 residues. Losses at the gene ends were 3 bases for V and 9 bases for J; bases not matched to a gene: 7. The DNA for the CDR3 is TGTGCCAGTAGTATCGGGAGGGGCTACGGTGAGCAGTTCTTC. It translates to CASSIGRGYGEQFF.

The table lists this clone with a few counts. The V call is TRBV30, the J call TRBJ1-5, with D maybe TRBD1 (6 bases). Germline V gives CDR1 GTSNPN, CDR2 SVGIG (reference sequence). The CDR3 loop spans 17 amino acids. Trimming pared 0 bases from V and 0 bases from J, leaving 15 bases between. Written as DNA, the CDR3 is TGTGCCTGGAGTGTAGGATTCCGGGACATTAGCAATCAGCCCCAGCATTTT. Protein: CAWSVGFRDISNQPQHF.

CDR3 sequence: CAWSPPLGGTGYEQYF. The CDR3 DNA reads TGTGCCTGGAGTCCCCCCTTAGGCGGGACAGGCTACGAGCAGTACTTC. The chain joins TRBV30 to TRBJ2-7; TRBD1 matches at 8 bases. This CDR3 spans 16 amino acids. The J segment lost 3 bases and the V segment lost 2 bases, leaving 12 bases of the junction unmatched. In germline, CDR1 is GTSNPN, CDR2 SVGIG (reference sequence).

This clone was counted once. This chain links TRBV12-5 with TRBJ2-1; 9 bases line up with TRBD1. V shed 0 bases and J 6 bases; nucleotides not matched to a gene: 6. CDR3 length equals 16 residues. Germline V gene data show CDR1 as LGHNT and CDR2 as FRNRAP. The CDR3 loop reads CASGLVPGQGPNEQFF. The CDR3 coding sequence is TGTGCTAGTGGTTTGGTACCTGGACAGGGGCCCAATGAGCAGTTCTTC.

V is TRBV14 and J is TRBJ1-5, with D hard to call. In germline, CDR1 is SGHDN, CDR2 FVKESK. This CDR3 region has 14 residues. V shed 4 bases and J shed 3 bases, with 10 bases lying between them. CDR3 protein: CASSPLGLNQPQHF. In DNA, the CDR3 is TGTGCCAGCAGCCCCCTAGGACTCAATCAGCCCCAGCATTTT.

The CDR3 nucleotides read TGTGCCAGTAGTATAGAGCAGGAGTGGGCAGGGCGAGGATATGGCTACACCTTC. Residues: CASSIEQEWAGRGYGYTF. The V gene is TRBV19, the J gene TRBJ1-2; possible D gene TRBD1, 5 bases. The germline CDR1 and CDR2 sequences are LNHDA and SQIVND (reference sequence). CDR3 length equals 18 residues. V was clipped by 0 bases and J by 5 bases, with 22 bases between them.

This chain joins TRBV7-9 and TRBJ1-1, with 8 bases matching TRBD1. Trimming took 0 bases from V and 11 from J; bases not matched to a gene: 11. Germline CDR1 and CDR2: SEHNR and FQNEAQ (reference sequence). The CDR3 covers 15 residues. DNA for the CDR3: TGTGCCAGCAGCTTAGCGGCCAGGGGGCGGGGGTACGCTTTCTTT. Translation gives CASSLAARGRGYAFF.

J is TRBJ2-3 and V is TRBV6-4, with 7 bases that match TRBD2. V lost 8 bases to trimming and J lost 2 bases; unmatched junction nucleotides: 4. Germline CDR1 reads MRHNA; CDR2 reads SNTAGT. The CDR3 length is 13 residues. DNA of the CDR3: TGTGCCAGCTCCGGGGGGTCCACAGATACGCAGTATTTT. It specifies CASSGGSTDTQYF.

The rearrangement uses TRBV10-3 and TRBJ1-4, with a weak D call TRBD1 (5 bases). Germline V CDR1 and CDR2: ENHRY, SYGVKD. This CDR3 is built from 17 residues. V dropped 3 bases and J dropped 4 bases, with 18 bases sitting between them. CDR3 in amino acids: CAISENLVQGFNEKLFF. The CDR3 region has the DNA TGTGCCATCAGTGAAAACCTCGTCCAGGGCTTTAATGAAAAACTGTTTTTT.

This clone was counted between two and nine times. The rearrangement uses TRBV7-2 and TRBJ1-1; 10 bases align to TRBD1. With 5 bases clipped from V and 11 bases from J, the junction kept 14 bases outside the gene matches. This CDR3 has 15 residues. Germline CDR1 SGHTA, CDR2 FQGNSA. The DNA for the CDR3 is TGTGCCAGCAGCCCCCTGGCGGGACAGGGGCTCGGCGCTTTCTTT. Translation gives CASSPLAGQGLGAFF.